These 9 T cell receptor beta chains share one sample of origin, sequenced in a study of blood T cell repertoires in COVID-19. Some clones are missing from TCRdb's copy, which holds only in-frame ones; the method was immunoSEQ multiplex PCR. The sample has about 120,000 clones; roughly four fifths are singletons. Sequencing was done on a sample of peripheral blood. All receptors come from a human donor in a cohort sampled during active COVID-19.

This sequence joins TRBV2 and TRBJ1-5; 9 positions agree with TRBD1. This CDR3 region has 15 residues. J gave up 1 base and V 7 bases, and 5 bases lay outside the gene matches. Germline V gene data show CDR1 as SNHLY and CDR2 as FYNNEI. The CDR3 reads CASIPDRGSNQPQHF. The DNA for the CDR3 is TGTGCCAGCATCCCGGACAGGGGAAGCAATCAGCCCCAGCATTTT. Full variable domain (rest looked up from reference TRBV2 and TRBJ1-5): EPEVTQTPSHQVTQMGQEVILRCVPISNHLYFYWYRQILGQKVEFLVSFYNNEISEKSEIFDDQFSVERPDGSNFTLKIRSTKLEDSAMYFCASIPDRGSNQPQHFGDGTRLSIL.

This chain links TRBV19 with TRBJ2-5; the match to TRBD2 covers 7 bases. J was trimmed by 5 bases and V by 2 bases; bases with no gene match: 5. This CDR3 has 14 residues. CDR1 and CDR2 from the germline V gene are LNHDA and SQIVND (reference sequence). CDR3 in amino acids: CASSIRGGVETQYF. The CDR3 nucleotides read TGTGCCAGTAGTATAAGGGGAGGGGTGGAGACCCAGTACTTC.

The rearrangement uses TRBV29-1 and TRBJ1-2; 8 bases match TRBD1. V was clipped by 4 bases and J by 9 bases; unmatched bases: 10. There are 13 residues in the CDR3. Germline lookup yields CDR1 SQVTM and CDR2 ANQGSEA. The CDR3 loop is CSVGETGGGSYTF. DNA of the CDR3: TGCAGCGTTGGAGAAACAGGGGGGGGTAGCTACACCTTC.

The J gene is TRBJ2-7, the V gene TRBV4-1; perhaps TRBD1 as D (6 bases). The germline V gene has CDR1 MGHRA and CDR2 YSYEKL. V lost 3 bases and J 2 bases, leaving 11 bases between the germline ends. The length of the CDR3 is 14 residues. CDR3 DNA sequence: TGCGCCAGCAGCCACCGGGACACCGCCTACGAGCAGTACTTC. As protein: CASSHRDTAYEQYF.

Written as DNA, the CDR3 is TGTGCCAGCAGCTTAGAGAGGTCTAGCGGGGGGGCAAATGAGCAGTTCTTC. This codes for CASSLERSSGGANEQFF. This sequence joins TRBV11-2 and TRBJ2-1, with 12 bases aligning to TRBD2. There are 17 residues in the CDR3. The V and J ends lost 0 bases and 7 bases, in that order; junction bases with no gene match: 7. CDR1 and CDR2 (germline): SGHAT, FQNNGV.

The rearrangement uses TRBV7-7 and TRBJ1-4; D not resolved. The CDR3 totals 15 residues. Trimming removed 1 base at V and 6 bases at J, with 12 bases between. Looked up from germline, CDR1 is SSHAT and CDR2 is FNYEAQ (reference sequence). The CDR3 loop reads CASSLGTGVDEKLFF. The CDR3 coding sequence is TGTGCCAGCAGCTTAGGGACCGGGGTTGATGAAAAACTGTTTTTT.

V and J are TRBV11-2 and TRBJ1-1; no clear D. The V end lost 3 bases, the J end lost 4 bases, and 6 bases lay between the germline ends. CDR3 length: 12 residues. Germline lookup yields CDR1 SGHAT and CDR2 FQNNGV. The CDR3 reads CASSFRGTEAFF. CDR3 coding DNA: TGTGCCAGCAGCTTTCGGGGCACTGAAGCTTTCTTT.

This clone occurred once. The CDR3 is CASSKGDRADTQYF. The CDR3 DNA is TGCGCCAGCAGCAAAGGAGACAGGGCGGATACGCAGTATTTT. This chain connects TRBV4-1 to TRBJ2-3; 7 bases map to TRBD1. Germline V gene lookup returns CDR1 MGHRA and CDR2 YSYEKL. This CDR3 has 14 amino acids. V shed 5 bases, J shed 6 bases, and the junction held 8 bases outside the gene matches.

The genes are TRBV4-3 and TRBJ1-2; no clear D. The CDR3 spans 14 residues. V lost 0 bases and J lost 5, with 10 bases in between. Germline V gene data show CDR1 as LGHNA and CDR2 as YSLEER. The DNA for the CDR3 is TGCGCCAGCAGCCAAGATCCAGGCGCTTATGGCTACACCTTC. It encodes CASSQDPGAYGYTF.